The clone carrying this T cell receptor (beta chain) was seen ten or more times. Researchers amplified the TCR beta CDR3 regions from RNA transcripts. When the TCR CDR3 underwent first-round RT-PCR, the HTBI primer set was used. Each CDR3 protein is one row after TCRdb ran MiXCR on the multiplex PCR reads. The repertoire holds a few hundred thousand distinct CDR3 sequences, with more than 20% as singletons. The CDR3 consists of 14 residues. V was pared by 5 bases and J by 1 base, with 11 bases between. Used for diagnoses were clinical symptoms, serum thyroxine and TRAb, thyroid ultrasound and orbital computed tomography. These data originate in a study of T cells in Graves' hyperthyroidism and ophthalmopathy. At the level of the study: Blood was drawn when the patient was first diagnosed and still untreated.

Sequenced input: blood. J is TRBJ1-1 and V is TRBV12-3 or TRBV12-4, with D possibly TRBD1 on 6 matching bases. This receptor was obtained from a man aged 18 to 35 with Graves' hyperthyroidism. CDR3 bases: TGTGCCAGCAGTGAACAGGGCGCGAACACTGAAGCTTTCTTT. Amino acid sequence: CASSEQGANTEAFF.